This entry concerns a single T cell receptor beta chain. The antigen remains unidentified. This specimen comes from a study of monozygotic twins with inflammatory bowel disease. Using eight separate reactions per sample, the authors generated cDNA. TCRdb re-called the 5' RACE reads and gives one entry per CDR3 protein, without DNA. The record lists about 150,000 distinct CDR3 sequences, of which the ten most abundant hold 1% to 1.5%. Overall study findings and caveats: Whether twins were concordant or discordant made no difference to repertoire similarity, possibly from limited power. Sharing of clonotypes with others was lower in IBD patients than in healthy twins, and this was especially so with disease activity. Patient repertoires may carry noise from differing immunosuppressive treatments.

The CDR3 is 13 amino acids. CDR1 SNHLY and CDR2 FYNNEI come from the germline V gene. The rearrangement joins TRBV2 to TRBJ2-5. This clonotype was sampled from a human donor with ulcerative colitis or Crohn's disease, or a healthy co-twin of an affected twin (not recorded which). Sequencing was carried out using blood. This CDR3 reads CASSGSRQETQYF.